This T cell receptor (beta chain) stems from a study of response to subunit inactivated influenza vaccine. Regarding this clonotype: Its cognate antigen is unknown.

The study, taken as a whole, reports: After each seasonal influenza vaccination, few new T cells are recruited, the authors suggested.

TCRdb processed the RT-PCR reads anew with MiXCR; each CDR3 protein has one entry. The sample lists about 700,000 distinct CDR3 sequences, about 14% occurring once. CDR1 SGDLS and CDR2 YYNGEE come from the germline V gene. Trimming shortened V by 0 bases and J by 4 bases, and 8 bases separated the two germline ends. This CDR3 has 15 residues. The genes are TRBV9 and TRBJ2-6; D is undetermined. This clonotype was obtained from a man over 45 who received an inactivated influenza vaccine. Material: PBMCs from blood, obtained 14 to 15 days before vaccination. For the CDR3, the DNA is TGTGCCAGCAGCGTAGGTCTCTCCGGGGCCAACGTCCTGACTTTC. Translated: CASSVGLSGANVLTF.